This T cell receptor (beta chain) was identified in a study of shared clonotypes between healthy human individuals. The wider study: Three plates each covered CD4 naive and memory; CD8 naive two, CD8 memory one.

Participating donors were healthy, HIV-negative adults free of recent acute infections or vaccinations. The data were produced by immunoSEQ multiplex PCR, yet TCRdb's version contains in-frame clones alone and is incomplete. The table has 2 million to 2.5 million clones, approximately 95% seen once. Germline CDR1 is MGHRA and CDR2 is YSYEKL. The CDR3 runs to 13 residues. Trimming took off 4 bases at V and 6 bases at J, with 13 bases between the two ends. Sequencing used naive CD4+ T cells from PBMCs. Regarding subset: CD45RA+ positively selected. The chain uses TRBV4-1 and TRBJ2-7; D not resolved. The origin of this receptor is a man between 18 and 29 years old in good health. Some clones in this sample may be carry-over from other donors' samples. The CDR3 DNA is TGCGCCAGCAGCCCTCCACTATCATTCGAGCAGTACTTC. Its protein is CASSPPLSFEQYF.